This T cell receptor beta chain was captured in a study of read filtering for tumor transcriptome and immune sequencing. The wider study: Among patients, approximately 17 were male and 15 or so female, aged roughly 45 to 90 (mean around 66). R-ISS stage counts were about eight for I, about 15 for II, 7 for III.

Regarding this clonotype: Its antigen is currently unknown.

At the time of active disease, bone marrow was collected from every patient. Study observations and caveats: RNA-seq captured clonotypes less deeply and reliably than IR-seq.

Germline V gene sequence: CDR1 ENHRY, CDR2 SYGVKD. The ends were cut back, 2 bases at V and 0 bases at J, with 10 bases in the middle. The CDR3 totals 15 residues. This library used roughly 400 ng RNA and molecular barcoded adaptors spanning alpha/delta and beta/gamma chains. TCRdb called the reads again in MiXCR, with one record for every CDR3 protein. The sample shows more than 45,000 distinct CDR3 sequences, 9% to 15% of them seen only once. The rearrangement joins TRBV10-3 to TRBJ1-2; D remains unclear. The specimen sequenced was a population of CD138-negative cells sorted from bone marrow. This TCR came from a donor at least 40 years old with multiple myeloma. The CDR3 region has the DNA TGTGCCATCAGTGAGCGGCAGACTACTAACTATGGCTACACCTTC. As protein: CAISERQTTNYGYTF.